This T cell receptor beta chain was found in a study of blood T cell repertoires in COVID-19. The overall study: Material from acute and convalescent COVID-19 was sourced from the United States, Italy and Spain. Sample material is recorded as cDNA or gDNA derived from T cells, B-cell-depleted T cells, or PBMCs.

Methods used by the authors: Estimates of nucleated cell counts were drawn from the amplification of reference gene primers. The repertoire was sequenced with immunoSEQ multiplex PCR; TCRdb's copy has only in-frame clones and lacks some. V, J and clone size are taken as reported in that table, and D and trimming were inferred from the DNA itself. The sample consists of 130,000 or so clones, more than 70% of them appearing once. This clone was recorded once. CDR1 SGHDN and CDR2 FVKESK come from the germline V gene. This CDR3 contains 12 residues. Between the trimmed V and J ends, which lost 5 bases and 5 bases, there was a span of 8 bases.

The V gene is TRBV14, the J gene TRBJ2-3; D remains unclear. The sequence was collected from a man aged 50 to 60 with acute or convalescent COVID-19. Source material: peripheral blood. CDR3 nucleotides: TGTGCCAGCAGCTCTGTCCTAGATACGCAGTATTTT. It specifies CASSSVLDTQYF.